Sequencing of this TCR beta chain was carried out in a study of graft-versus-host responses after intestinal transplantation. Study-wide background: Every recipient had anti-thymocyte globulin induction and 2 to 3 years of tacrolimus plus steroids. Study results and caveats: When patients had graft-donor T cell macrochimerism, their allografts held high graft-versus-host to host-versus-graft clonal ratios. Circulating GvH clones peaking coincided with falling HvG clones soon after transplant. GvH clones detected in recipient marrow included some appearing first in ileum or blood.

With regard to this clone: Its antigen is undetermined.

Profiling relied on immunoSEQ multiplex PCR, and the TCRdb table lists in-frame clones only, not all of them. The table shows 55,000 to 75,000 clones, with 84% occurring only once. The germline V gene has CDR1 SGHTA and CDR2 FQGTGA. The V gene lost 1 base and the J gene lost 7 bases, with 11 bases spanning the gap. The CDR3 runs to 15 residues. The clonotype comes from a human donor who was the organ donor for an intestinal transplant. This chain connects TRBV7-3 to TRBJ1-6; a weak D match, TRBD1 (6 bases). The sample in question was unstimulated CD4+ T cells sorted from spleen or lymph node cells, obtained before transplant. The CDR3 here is CASSLIGGGNSPLHF. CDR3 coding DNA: TGTGCCAGCAGCTTAATAGGGGGTGGGAATTCACCCCTCCACTTT.